These 4 T cell receptor beta chains were all obtained from the same sample, sequenced in a study of T-cell memory formation after mild COVID-19. TCRdb passed the 5' RACE reads through MiXCR, listing each CDR3 protein once. The sample lists 350,000 to 450,000 distinct CDR3 sequences, 15% to 20% occurring once. The source material was PBMCs or a T cell subset sorted from them (not recorded which). The receptor source for this set is an adult woman who had mild COVID-19 (a few samples of this study predate the infection). Cell type and time point are not known.

The chain combines TRBV29-1 with TRBJ2-1; TRBD1 might be the D (6 bases). The CDR3 contains 17 residues. Looked up from germline, CDR1 is SQVTM and CDR2 is ANQGSEA. V was clipped by 3 bases and J by 4 bases, with 22 bases between them. The CDR3 DNA sequence: TGCAGCGTTGATTACAGGGTACGATCAAAACCTTACAATGAGCAGTTCTTC. Translation gives CSVDYRVRSKPYNEQFF.

This clonotype was counted a few times. The V call is TRBV7-2, the J call TRBJ2-7, with 7 nucleotides matching TRBD2. This CDR3 is built from 14 residues. Germline CDR1 SGHTA, CDR2 FQGNSA. The ends lost 5 bases at V and 2 bases at J; junction bases unmatched: 6. The CDR3 here is CASSRREGPYEQYF. The CDR3 DNA follows: TGTGCCAGCAGCCGAAGGGAGGGCCCCTACGAGCAGTACTTC.

The chain links TRBV29-1 to TRBJ2-7; 7 nucleotides align to TRBD1. The CDR3 spans 13 residues. Trimming took 4 bases from V and 2 from J; bases not matched to a gene: 5. Germline assignment: CDR1 SQVTM and CDR2 ANQGSEA. The CDR3 sequence is CSVGPTGAYEQYF. CDR3 DNA sequence: TGCAGCGTTGGGCCAACAGGGGCCTACGAGCAGTACTTC.

The chain carries TRBV7-6 and TRBJ1-2, with TRBD1 as a possible D gene (5 bases). V gave up 5 bases and J gave up 1 base, with 14 bases separating them. Germline V gene data show CDR1 as SGHVS and CDR2 as FNYEAQ. The CDR3 covers 15 residues. The CDR3 DNA sequence: TGTGCCAGCAGCCCTGACAGCCAGAATAACTATGGCTACACCTTC. Amino acids: CASSPDSQNNYGYTF.